These 5 T cell receptor beta chains share one sample of origin, sequenced in a study of CD8+CD57+ T cells in acquired aplastic anemia. Investigators profiled TCR beta VDJ and CDR3 from genomic DNA template. TCRdb re-called the reads with MiXCR, one entry per CDR3 protein. This table has about 180,000 distinct CDR3 sequences, around half appearing once. Sequencing used sorted CD4+, CD8+, or CD8+CD57+ T cells (not recorded which) from PBMCs. All receptors come from a human donor in good health.

This clonotype occurred many times. The J gene is TRBJ2-5, the V gene TRBV7-3, with TRBD1 identical over 8 bases. Losses at the gene ends were 3 bases for V and 2 bases for J; bases not matched to a gene: 5. The CDR3 contains 15 residues. Per germline, CDR1 SGHTA and CDR2 FQGTGA. CDR3 sequence: CASSFDRGGQETQYF. CDR3 in DNA: TGTGCCAGCAGCTTTGACAGGGGCGGGCAAGAGACCCAGTACTTC.

The CDR3 region is CASSGRLAGRQETQYF. The CDR3 region has the DNA TGTGCCAGTAGTGGGAGACTAGCGGGGAGGCAAGAGACCCAGTACTTC. The chain links TRBV19 to TRBJ2-5; 11 bases fit TRBD2. This CDR3 spans 16 amino acids. Trimming removed 5 bases from V and 2 bases from J; junction bases left unmatched: 7. Germline CDR1 and CDR2: LNHDA and SQIVND (reference sequence).

This clonotype was detected only a few times. The chain links TRBV12-5 to TRBJ2-2, with 8 bases that match TRBD2. The ends lost 0 bases at V and 0 bases at J; junction bases unmatched: 0. Germline CDR1 LGHNT, CDR2 FRNRAP. The CDR3 spans 16 residues. This CDR3 reads CASGLVSGANTGELFF. CDR3 DNA sequence: TGTGCTAGTGGTTTGGTTAGCGGGGCGAACACCGGGGAGCTGTTTTTT.

The CDR3 DNA sequence: TGTGCCAGCAGCGTAGCTACCGACCCTGTCTATGGCTACACCTTC. Encoded protein: CASSVATDPVYGYTF. The rearrangement uses TRBV9 and TRBJ1-2; D gene uncertain. CDR1 SGDLS and CDR2 YYNGEE come from the germline V gene. The CDR3 length is 15 residues. Trimming pared 0 bases from V and 4 bases from J, leaving 13 bases between.

The table lists this clonotype with many counts. The CDR3 DNA follows: TGTGCCAGCTCTTCGACTAGCGGGAGGGCCAAGCCCTACGAGCAGTACTTC. This encodes CASSSTSGRAKPYEQYF. V is TRBV25-1 and J is TRBJ2-7; 14 bases are shared with TRBD2. The CDR3 has 17 residues. CDR1 and CDR2 (germline): MGHDK, SYGVNS. After removal of 8 bases from V and 2 bases from J, the junction contained 11 bases not matched to a gene.